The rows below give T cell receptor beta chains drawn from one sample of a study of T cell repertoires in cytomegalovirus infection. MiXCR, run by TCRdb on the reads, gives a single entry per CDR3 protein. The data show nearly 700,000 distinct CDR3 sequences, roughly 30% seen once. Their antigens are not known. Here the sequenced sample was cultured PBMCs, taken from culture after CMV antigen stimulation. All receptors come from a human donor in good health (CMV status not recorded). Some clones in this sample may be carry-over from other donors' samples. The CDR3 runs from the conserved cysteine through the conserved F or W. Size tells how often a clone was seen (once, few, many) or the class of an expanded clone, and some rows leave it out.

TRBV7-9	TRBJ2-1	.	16	CASSLVGGGPYNEQFF
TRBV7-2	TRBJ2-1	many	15	CASSITSGSYNEQFF
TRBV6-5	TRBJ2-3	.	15	CASSWTSGRTDTQYF
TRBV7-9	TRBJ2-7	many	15	CASSSRDYDPGEQYF
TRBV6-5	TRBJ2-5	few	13	CASRGWGLETQYF
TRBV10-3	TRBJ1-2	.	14	CAISESTGIVGYTF
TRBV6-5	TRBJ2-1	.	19	CASSYSTGGKRSWDNEQFF
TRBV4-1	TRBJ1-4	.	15	CASSQPDRVNEKLFF
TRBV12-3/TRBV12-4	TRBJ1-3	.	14	CASKLGGSGNTIYF
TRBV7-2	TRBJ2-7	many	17	CASSPPRRAGVVYEQYF
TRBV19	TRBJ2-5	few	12	CASSIWGETQYF
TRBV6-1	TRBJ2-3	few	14	CASSYLGGADTQYF
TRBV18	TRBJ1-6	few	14	CASSLTTRDSPLHF
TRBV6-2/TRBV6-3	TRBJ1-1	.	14	CASRSETENTEAFF
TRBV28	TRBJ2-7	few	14	CASSLRGPGSEQYF
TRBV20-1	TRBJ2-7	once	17	CSAREGGTGLRKREQYF
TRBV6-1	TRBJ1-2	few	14	CASSERGGFGGYTF
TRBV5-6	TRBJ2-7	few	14	CASSFKEGAYEQYF
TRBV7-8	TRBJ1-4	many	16	CASSLAGAGVNEKLFF
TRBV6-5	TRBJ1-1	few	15	CASSRKLDRATEAFF
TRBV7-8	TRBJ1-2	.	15	CASSLVGQGLDGYTF
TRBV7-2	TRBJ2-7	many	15	CASSPQGGVGYEQYF
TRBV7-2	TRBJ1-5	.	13	CASSPTPNQPQHF
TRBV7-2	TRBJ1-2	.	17	CASSYRGGFLGFGGYTF
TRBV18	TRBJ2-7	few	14	CASSPRGHSYEQYF
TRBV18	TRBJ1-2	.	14	CASSSGTETYGYTF
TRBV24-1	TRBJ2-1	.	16	CATSDLGGGSYNEQFF
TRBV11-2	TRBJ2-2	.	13	CASSSVGAGELFF
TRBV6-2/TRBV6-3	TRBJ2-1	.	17	CASSYVAGAPLGNEQFF
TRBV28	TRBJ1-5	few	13	CASSFRLNQPQHF
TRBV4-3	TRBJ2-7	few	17	CASSQEVASGRIYEQYF
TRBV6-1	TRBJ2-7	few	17	CASSGPASTGRFYEQYF
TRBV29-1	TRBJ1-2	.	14	CSAWTLEDNYGYTF
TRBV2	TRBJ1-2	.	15	CASSEFTGGVTGYTF
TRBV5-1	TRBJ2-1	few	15	CASSLLDRSYNEQFF
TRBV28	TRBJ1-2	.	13	CASSYGQNYGYTF
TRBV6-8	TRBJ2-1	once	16	CASSYSRRPSYNEQFF
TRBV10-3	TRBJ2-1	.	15	CAISDPSATDNEQFF
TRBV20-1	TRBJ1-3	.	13	CSATRTPGNTIYF
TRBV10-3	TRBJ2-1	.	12	CAISERHPQQFF